The rows below give T cell receptor beta chains drawn from one sample of a study of early T cells in non-severe SARS-CoV-2 infection. TCRdb analysed the 5' RACE reads with MiXCR anew, one entry per CDR3 protein. The sample consists of 20,000 or so distinct CDR3 sequences, 4% to 5.5% of them appearing once. The sequenced sample was whole blood. The receptors shown here come from an adult who was a healthcare worker with PCR-confirmed SARS-CoV-2 infection or an uninfected control (not recorded which). The CDR3 runs from the conserved cysteine through the conserved F or W. D genes are given only for firm matches. The listing skips clone size in some rows; elsewhere it reads once, few, many or a size class.

cdr3_nt: TGTGCCAGCAGCCAGGGTGGTGGTGACCCCGCCTATGGCTACACCTTC; cdr3_aa: CASSQGGGDPAYGYTF; j_call: TRBJ1-2; clone_size: many; d_call: -; v_call: TRBV3-1
cdr3_nt: TGTGCCAGCTCACCACCTTCAGGGAGGGAGACCCAGTACTTC; cdr3_aa: CASSPPSGRETQYF; j_call: TRBJ2-5; clone_size: many; d_call: -; v_call: TRBV18
cdr3_nt: TGCAGTGCCACGGTCAGGGGACTCAGCACAGATACGCAGTATTTT; cdr3_aa: CSATVRGLSTDTQYF; j_call: TRBJ2-3; clone_size: few; d_call: -; v_call: TRBV20-1
cdr3_nt: TGCAGCGTTGAAGATGGGAGGGTTACTGAGCAGTTCTTC; cdr3_aa: CSVEDGRVTEQFF; j_call: TRBJ2-1; clone_size: -; d_call: TRBD2; v_call: TRBV29-1
cdr3_nt: TGTGCCAGCAGTTACTCTGCCCGGGGGGTTAGCACAGATACGCAGTATTTT; cdr3_aa: CASSYSARGVSTDTQYF; j_call: TRBJ2-3; clone_size: many; d_call: TRBD2; v_call: TRBV6-2/TRBV6-3
cdr3_nt: TGTGCCAGCAGCTTAAAGCGGGGCTCAGAGACCCAGTACTTC; cdr3_aa: CASSLKRGSETQYF; j_call: TRBJ2-5; clone_size: many; d_call: TRBD2; v_call: TRBV7-2
cdr3_nt: TGCGCCAGCAGCCAAGATTCGGCCAAGACCCAGTTCTTC; cdr3_aa: CASSQDSAKTQFF; j_call: TRBJ2-1; clone_size: many; d_call: -; v_call: TRBV4-3
cdr3_nt: TGTGCCAGCAGTAGCCTAGAGAACGGGAGTCGGTACTTC; cdr3_aa: CASSSLENGSRYF; j_call: TRBJ2-7; clone_size: -; d_call: -; v_call: TRBV6-5
cdr3_nt: TGTGCCAGCAGTTTGAAGGCGGGAGCCTACGAGCAGTACTTC; cdr3_aa: CASSLKAGAYEQYF; j_call: TRBJ2-7; clone_size: many; d_call: TRBD2; v_call: TRBV27
cdr3_nt: TGCAGTGCTAGGAAATTAAGCGGGAGGATGGATGAGCAGTTCTTC; cdr3_aa: CSARKLSGRMDEQFF; j_call: TRBJ2-1; clone_size: many; d_call: TRBD2; v_call: TRBV20-1
cdr3_nt: TGCGCCAGCAGCCAATTTGGACAGGGTTCCACTGAAGCTTTCTTT; cdr3_aa: CASSQFGQGSTEAFF; j_call: TRBJ1-1; clone_size: many; d_call: TRBD1; v_call: TRBV4-3
cdr3_nt: TGTGCCAGCAGTTCATGGGTGTCCCAAGAAGCTTTCTTT; cdr3_aa: CASSSWVSQEAFF; j_call: TRBJ1-1; clone_size: few; d_call: -; v_call: TRBV27
cdr3_nt: TGCGCCAGCAGCCTAGGGGACCGAAGCACAGATACGCAGTATTTT; cdr3_aa: CASSLGDRSTDTQYF; j_call: TRBJ2-3; clone_size: many; d_call: -; v_call: TRBV5-1
cdr3_nt: TGCGCCAGCAGCCAAGATCCGCCGGCAGGCTATAATTCACCCCTCCACTTT; cdr3_aa: CASSQDPPAGYNSPLHF; j_call: TRBJ1-6; clone_size: -; d_call: -; v_call: TRBV4-1
cdr3_nt: TGCAGCGTTGACAGGGCAGATGAGCAGTTCTTC; cdr3_aa: CSVDRADEQFF; j_call: TRBJ2-1; clone_size: few; d_call: -; v_call: TRBV29-1
cdr3_nt: TGTGCCAGCAGCTTTTCGCGGGGGGGCCAAGAGACCCAGTACTTC; cdr3_aa: CASSFSRGGQETQYF; j_call: TRBJ2-5; clone_size: medium-sized; d_call: TRBD2; v_call: TRBV5-4
cdr3_nt: TGTGCCAGCAGTTTGGAAGGGGATAAGGGTAATGGCTACACCTTC; cdr3_aa: CASSLEGDKGNGYTF; j_call: TRBJ1-2; clone_size: many; d_call: -; v_call: TRBV2
cdr3_nt: TGTGCCAGCACTAAGGGGACGGAAAATGAGCAGTTCTTC; cdr3_aa: CASTKGTENEQFF; j_call: TRBJ2-1; clone_size: -; d_call: -; v_call: TRBV21-1
cdr3_nt: TGTGCCTGGGGGGACAGAGGAGACAATGAGCAGTTCTTC; cdr3_aa: CAWGDRGDNEQFF; j_call: TRBJ2-1; clone_size: many; d_call: TRBD1; v_call: TRBV30
cdr3_nt: TGTGCCAGCAGCCAAGTGCGGGGGATGACCCCCACAGATACGCAGTATTTT; cdr3_aa: CASSQVRGMTPTDTQYF; j_call: TRBJ2-3; clone_size: many; d_call: -; v_call: TRBV3-2
cdr3_nt: TGTGCCAGCAGCTTAGAACGGACAGCGAACACTGAAGCTTTCTTT; cdr3_aa: CASSLERTANTEAFF; j_call: TRBJ1-1; clone_size: -; d_call: -; v_call: TRBV11-2
cdr3_nt: TGTGCCAGCAGCTCCGAGACTAGCGGGGGGAACTACAATGAGCAGTTCTTC; cdr3_aa: CASSSETSGGNYNEQFF; j_call: TRBJ2-1; clone_size: many; d_call: TRBD2; v_call: TRBV5-8
cdr3_nt: TGCGCCAGCAGCTTGGTTTTGGGTCCCTACGAGCAGTACTTC; cdr3_aa: CASSLVLGPYEQYF; j_call: TRBJ2-7; clone_size: many; d_call: -; v_call: TRBV5-1
cdr3_nt: TGTGCCAGCAGCAACCCCGGATCACAGGGGGCCCACGAGCAGTACTTC; cdr3_aa: CASSNPGSQGAHEQYF; j_call: TRBJ2-7; clone_size: few; d_call: TRBD1; v_call: TRBV6-6
cdr3_nt: TGTGCCAGCAGCATACAGGTCAATGAGCAGTTCTTC; cdr3_aa: CASSIQVNEQFF; j_call: TRBJ2-1; clone_size: medium-sized; d_call: -; v_call: TRBV9
cdr3_nt: TGTGCCAGCAGCCGGGACAGGCTCGGCGAGCAGTACTTC; cdr3_aa: CASSRDRLGEQYF; j_call: TRBJ2-7; clone_size: many; d_call: TRBD1; v_call: TRBV6-5
cdr3_nt: TGTGCCAGCAGACTAGCGGGAGCCATCTACAATGAGCAGTTCTTC; cdr3_aa: CASRLAGAIYNEQFF; j_call: TRBJ2-1; clone_size: -; d_call: TRBD2; v_call: TRBV6-2/TRBV6-3
cdr3_nt: TGTGCCAGCAGTGACCCCCCAGGGGGCGAGACTGAAGCTTTCTTT; cdr3_aa: CASSDPPGGETEAFF; j_call: TRBJ1-1; clone_size: many; d_call: TRBD1; v_call: TRBV6-6
cdr3_nt: TGTGCCAGCAGTTTACCCCGACAGGCTGGGGCCAACGTCCTGACTTTC; cdr3_aa: CASSLPRQAGANVLTF; j_call: TRBJ2-6; clone_size: many; d_call: -; v_call: TRBV28
cdr3_nt: TGCAGTGCTCCTAGCGGGGCCCAAGAGACCCAGTACTTC; cdr3_aa: CSAPSGAQETQYF; j_call: TRBJ2-5; clone_size: many; d_call: TRBD2; v_call: TRBV20-1
cdr3_nt: TGTGCCAGCAGTCCGCCGACAGGGGGCGGAGAGACCCAGTACTTC; cdr3_aa: CASSPPTGGGETQYF; j_call: TRBJ2-5; clone_size: -; d_call: TRBD1; v_call: TRBV6-2/TRBV6-3
cdr3_nt: TGTGCCAGCAGACTAGCGGAATATACGCAGTATTTT; cdr3_aa: CASRLAEYTQYF; j_call: TRBJ2-3; clone_size: many; d_call: TRBD2; v_call: TRBV2
cdr3_nt: TGTGCCAGCTCACCCGGGACAGCTGGGGCCAACGTCCTGACTTTC; cdr3_aa: CASSPGTAGANVLTF; j_call: TRBJ2-6; clone_size: few; d_call: TRBD1; v_call: TRBV18
cdr3_nt: TGCGCCAGCAGCCAAACAACCGGGACAGCTTTGGAGACCCAGTACTTC; cdr3_aa: CASSQTTGTALETQYF; j_call: TRBJ2-5; clone_size: many; d_call: TRBD1; v_call: TRBV5-1
cdr3_nt: TGTGCCAGCAGTTCAGGACAGGACCTTGAAGCTTTCTTT; cdr3_aa: CASSSGQDLEAFF; j_call: TRBJ1-1; clone_size: -; d_call: TRBD1; v_call: TRBV12-3/TRBV12-4
cdr3_nt: TGTGCCAGCAGTTTTGGGGCCAAAGAGACCCAGTACTTC; cdr3_aa: CASSFGAKETQYF; j_call: TRBJ2-5; clone_size: few; d_call: -; v_call: TRBV28
cdr3_nt: TGTGCCAGTACTAGTAGGAGCTACGAGCAGTACTTC; cdr3_aa: CASTSRSYEQYF; j_call: TRBJ2-7; clone_size: medium-sized; d_call: -; v_call: TRBV28
cdr3_nt: TGTGCCAGCAGTTCTGGGGTGGGCCGCTCTGAAGCTTTCTTT; cdr3_aa: CASSSGVGRSEAFF; j_call: TRBJ1-1; clone_size: many; d_call: -; v_call: TRBV28
cdr3_nt: TGCGCCAGCAGCTTCGGGGACTCCCTTCGGGATGAGCAGTTCTTC; cdr3_aa: CASSFGDSLRDEQFF; j_call: TRBJ2-1; clone_size: many; d_call: -; v_call: TRBV5-1
cdr3_nt: TGTGCCAGCAGTTTAGTAACAGATACGCAGTATTTT; cdr3_aa: CASSLVTDTQYF; j_call: TRBJ2-3; clone_size: many; d_call: -; v_call: TRBV12-3/TRBV12-4